This TCR beta chain was sequenced for a study of Graves' ophthalmopathy and Graves' hyperthyroidism. Overall study context: Researchers obtained peripheral blood at initial diagnosis, before any treatment had begun.

V was clipped by 6 bases and J by 2 bases; unmatched bases: 9. The CDR3 is 16 amino acids. As concerns this clonotype: Its target is unknown.

Study findings and constraints: Ophthalmopathy progression cases were predicted by the model with approximately 66% sensitivity and roughly 72% specificity.

TCR beta CDR3 amplification used RNA transcripts. RT-PCR was first run with HTBI primers, then multiplex PCR in a second round. TCRdb processed the multiplex PCR reads anew with MiXCR; each CDR3 protein has one entry. The sample has more than 550,000 distinct CDR3 sequences; over 40% are singletons. Each diagnosis was determined on the basis of clinical symptoms, serum thyroxine, TRAb, thyroid ultrasound and orbital computed tomography. This clonotype was sampled from an adult man with Graves' ophthalmopathy. This chain uses TRBV12-3 or TRBV12-4 with TRBJ2-2; 7 bases are a match to TRBD1. Sequencing used peripheral blood. CDR3 bases: TGTGCCAGCAGCCTAACAGGGGCCGGTAACACCGGGGAGCTGTTTTTT. Translating it yields CASSLTGAGNTGELFF.